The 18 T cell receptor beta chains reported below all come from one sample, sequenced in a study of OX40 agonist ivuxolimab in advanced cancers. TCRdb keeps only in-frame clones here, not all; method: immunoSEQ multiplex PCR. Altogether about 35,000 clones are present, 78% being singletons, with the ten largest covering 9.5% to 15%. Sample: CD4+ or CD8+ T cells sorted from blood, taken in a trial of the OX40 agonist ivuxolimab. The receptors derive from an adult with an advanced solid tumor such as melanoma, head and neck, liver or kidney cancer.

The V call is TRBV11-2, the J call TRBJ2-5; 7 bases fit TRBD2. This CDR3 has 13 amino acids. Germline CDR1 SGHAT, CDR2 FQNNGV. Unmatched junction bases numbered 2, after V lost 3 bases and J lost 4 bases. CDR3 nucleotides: TGTGCCAGCAGCTTCCCTAGCGGAGAGACCCAGTACTTC. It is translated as CASSFPSGETQYF.

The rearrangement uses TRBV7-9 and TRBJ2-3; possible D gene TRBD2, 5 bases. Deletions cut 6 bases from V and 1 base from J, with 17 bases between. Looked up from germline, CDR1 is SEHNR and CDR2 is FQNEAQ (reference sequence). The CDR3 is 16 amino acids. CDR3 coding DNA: TGTGCCAGCAGAAATCGACGGGATAGCGGCACAGATACGCAGTATTTT. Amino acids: CASRNRRDSGTDTQYF.

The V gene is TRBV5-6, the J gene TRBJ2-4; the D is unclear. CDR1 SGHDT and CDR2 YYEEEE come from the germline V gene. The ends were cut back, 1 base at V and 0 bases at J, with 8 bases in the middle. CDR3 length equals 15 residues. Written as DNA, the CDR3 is TGTGCCAGCAGCTTGCTGGACCTAGCCAAAAACATTCAGTACTTC. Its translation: CASSLLDLAKNIQYF.

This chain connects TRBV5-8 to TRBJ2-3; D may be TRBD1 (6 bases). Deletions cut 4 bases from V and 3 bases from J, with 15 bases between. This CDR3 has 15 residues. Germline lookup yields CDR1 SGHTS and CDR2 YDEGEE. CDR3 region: CASSQDRIGTDTQYF. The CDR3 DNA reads TGTGCCAGCAGCCAAGACAGGATAGGGACAGATACGCAGTATTTT.

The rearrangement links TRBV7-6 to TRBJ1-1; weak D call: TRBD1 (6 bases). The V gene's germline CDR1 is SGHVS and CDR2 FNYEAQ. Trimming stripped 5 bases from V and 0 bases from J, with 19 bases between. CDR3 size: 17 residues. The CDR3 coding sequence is TGTGCCAGCAGCCCGCCTATAATGGGACAACTGAACACTGAAGCTTTCTTT. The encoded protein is CASSPPIMGQLNTEAFF.

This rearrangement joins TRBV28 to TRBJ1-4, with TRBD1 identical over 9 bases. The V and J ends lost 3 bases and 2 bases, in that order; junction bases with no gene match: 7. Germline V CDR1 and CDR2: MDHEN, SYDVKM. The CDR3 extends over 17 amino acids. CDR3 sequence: CASSLPGGQGTNEKLFF. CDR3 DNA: TGTGCCAGCAGTTTGCCGGGGGGACAGGGCACTAATGAAAAACTGTTTTTT.

CDR3 in amino acids: CASSRTERGYEQYF. CDR3 coding DNA: TGCGCCAGCAGCAGGACAGAAAGGGGCTACGAGCAGTACTTC. This chain links TRBV5-1 with TRBJ2-7; D possibly corresponds to TRBD1 (6 bases). This CDR3 is 14 amino acids long. Germline V gene lookup returns CDR1 SGHRS and CDR2 YFSETQ. Trimming took 4 bases from V and 3 from J, leaving 14 bases between them. Variable domain in full (rest from reference TRBV5-1 and TRBJ2-7): KAGVTQTPRYLIKTRGQQVTLSCSPISGHRSVSWYQQTPGQGLQFLFEYFSETQRNKGNFPGRFSGRQFSNSRSEMNVSTLELGDSALYLCASSRTERGYEQYFGPGTRLTVT.

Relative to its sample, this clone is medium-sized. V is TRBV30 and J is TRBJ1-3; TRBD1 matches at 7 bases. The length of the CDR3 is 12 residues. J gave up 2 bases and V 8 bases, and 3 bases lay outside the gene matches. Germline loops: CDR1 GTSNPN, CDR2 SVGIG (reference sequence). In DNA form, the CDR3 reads TGTGCCGGACAGGCTCCTGGAAACACCATATATTTT. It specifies CAGQAPGNTIYF.

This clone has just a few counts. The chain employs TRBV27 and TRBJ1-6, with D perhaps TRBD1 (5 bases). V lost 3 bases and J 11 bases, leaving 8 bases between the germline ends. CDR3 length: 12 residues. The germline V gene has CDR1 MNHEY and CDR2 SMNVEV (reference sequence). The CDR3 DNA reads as TGTGCCAGCAGTTTTCTAGGGGCACCCCTCCACTTT. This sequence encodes CASSFLGAPLHF.

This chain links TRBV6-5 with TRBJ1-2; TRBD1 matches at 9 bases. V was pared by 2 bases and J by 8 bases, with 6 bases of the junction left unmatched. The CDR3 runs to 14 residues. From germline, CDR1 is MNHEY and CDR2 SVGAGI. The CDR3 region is CASSYLRDREGYTF. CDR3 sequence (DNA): TGTGCCAGCAGTTACCTCCGGGACAGGGAGGGCTACACCTTC.

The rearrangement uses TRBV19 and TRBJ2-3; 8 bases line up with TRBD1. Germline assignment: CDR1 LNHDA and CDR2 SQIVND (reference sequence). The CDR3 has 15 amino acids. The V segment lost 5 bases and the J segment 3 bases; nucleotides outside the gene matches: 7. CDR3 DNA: TGTGCCAGTAGTTCCGACAGGGGAGGAACAGATACGCAGTATTTT. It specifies CASSSDRGGTDTQYF.

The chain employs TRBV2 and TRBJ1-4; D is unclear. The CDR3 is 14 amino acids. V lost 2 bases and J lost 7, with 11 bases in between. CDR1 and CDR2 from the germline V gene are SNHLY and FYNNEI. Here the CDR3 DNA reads TGTGCCAGCAGTGAATTGAGGGCCGGTGAAAAACTGTTTTTT. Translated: CASSELRAGEKLFF.

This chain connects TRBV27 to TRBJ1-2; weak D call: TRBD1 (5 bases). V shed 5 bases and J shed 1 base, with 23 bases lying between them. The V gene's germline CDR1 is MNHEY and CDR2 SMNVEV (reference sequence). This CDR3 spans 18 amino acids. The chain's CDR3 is CASSPFPGGPSLNYGYTF. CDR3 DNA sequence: TGTGCCAGCAGTCCCTTCCCCGGGGGTCCCTCTCTTAACTATGGCTACACCTTC.

CDR3 region: CASSLYRGNTGELFF. In DNA, the CDR3 is TGTGCCAGCAGCTTGTACAGGGGCAACACCGGGGAGCTGTTTTTT. V usage is TRBV7-9 and J usage is TRBJ2-2, with 7 bases that match TRBD1. J was trimmed by 2 bases and V by 3 bases; bases with no gene match: 3. The CDR3 has 15 residues. Germline V lookup: CDR1 SEHNR, CDR2 FQNEAQ (reference sequence).

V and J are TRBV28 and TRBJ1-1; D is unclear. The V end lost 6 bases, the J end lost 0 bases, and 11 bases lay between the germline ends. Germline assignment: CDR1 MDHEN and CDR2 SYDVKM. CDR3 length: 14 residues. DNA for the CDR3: TGTGCCAGCAGCCTGGAGAGGATGAACACTGAAGCTTTCTTT. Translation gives CASSLERMNTEAFF.

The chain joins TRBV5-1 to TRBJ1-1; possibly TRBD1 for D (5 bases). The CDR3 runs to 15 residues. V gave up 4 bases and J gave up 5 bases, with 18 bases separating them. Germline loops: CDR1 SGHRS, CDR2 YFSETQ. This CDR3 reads CASSPREGLSTEAFF. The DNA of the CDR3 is TGCGCCAGCAGCCCGAGGGAGGGGCTTAGTACTGAAGCTTTCTTT.

Here the CDR3 DNA reads TGCGCCAGCAGCCAACAAAACGGTAATCAGCCCCAGCATTTT. Protein product: CASSQQNGNQPQHF. V and J are TRBV4-1 and TRBJ1-5; D remains ambiguous. Germline CDR1 and CDR2: MGHRA and YSYEKL. This CDR3 has 14 amino acids. The V end was cut by 2 bases, the J end by 4 bases, with 9 bases between.

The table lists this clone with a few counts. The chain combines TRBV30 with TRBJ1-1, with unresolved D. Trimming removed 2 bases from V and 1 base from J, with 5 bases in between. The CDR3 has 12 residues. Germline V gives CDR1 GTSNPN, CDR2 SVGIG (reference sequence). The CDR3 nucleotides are TGTGCCTGGAGTACGTCGAACACTGAAGCTTTCTTT. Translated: CAWSTSNTEAFF. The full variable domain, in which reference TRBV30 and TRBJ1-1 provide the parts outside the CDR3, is SQTIHQWPATLVQPVGSPLSLECTVEGTSNPNLYWYRQAAGRGLQLLFYSVGIGQISSEVPQNLSASRPQDRQFILSSKKLLLSDSGFYLCAWSTSNTEAFFGQGTRLTVV.